These 26 T cell receptor beta chains came from one sample sequenced in a study of blood T cell repertoires in COVID-19 (dated by TCRdb to about 2020). Libraries were built with the immunoSEQ multiplex PCR assay. Not all clones reach the TCRdb copy of this immuneACCESS table, which keeps in-frame sequences only. Checked studies attribute under half of the gap to unresolved V genes and leave the rest unexplained. Across this sample there are 300,000 to 400,000 clones, with approximately 87% seen only once. Clones ranked in the top ten supply more than 5% of the sample. The sequenced sample consisted of peripheral blood. The receptors come from a woman aged 50 to 60 with COVID-19, enrolled during active disease.

The chain joins TRBV10-1 to TRBJ1-2; possible D gene TRBD1, 6 bases. This CDR3 has 14 residues. The V and J ends lost 6 bases and 2 bases respectively, with 13 bases between them. Germline V gives CDR1 WNHNN, CDR2 SYGVQD (reference sequence). The CDR3 DNA sequence: TGCGCCAGCAGCACAGGGCGGGAGAACTATGGCTACACCTTC. Translated, it gives CASSTGRENYGYTF.

The chain employs TRBV7-2 and TRBJ2-7; 9 positions match TRBD1. Germline CDR1 reads SGHTA; CDR2 reads FQGNSA. The CDR3 covers 15 residues. V lost 1 base to trimming and J lost 3 bases; unmatched junction nucleotides: 4. The CDR3 spells CASSLGTGEHYEQYF. The CDR3 bases are TGTGCCAGCAGCTTAGGGACAGGGGAACACTACGAGCAGTACTTC.

V and J are TRBV2 and TRBJ1-5; 8 bases agree with TRBD1. V gave up 6 bases and J gave up 4 bases; unmatched junction bases: 5. The CDR3 length is 14 residues. Germline V lookup: CDR1 SNHLY, CDR2 FYNNEI. The CDR3 DNA reads TGTGCCAGCAGCGTCAGGGGGCAGAATCAGCCCCAGCATTTT. It translates to CASSVRGQNQPQHF. Variable domain in full (rest from reference TRBV2 and TRBJ1-5): EPEVTQTPSHQVTQMGQEVILRCVPISNHLYFYWYRQILGQKVEFLVSFYNNEISEKSEIFDDQFSVERPDGSNFTLKIRSTKLEDSAMYFCASSVRGQNQPQHFGDGTRLSIL.

The CDR3 is CASSPGTSGTGTDTQYF. The CDR3 DNA reads as TGTGCCAGCAGCCCCGGGACTAGCGGGACCGGCACAGATACGCAGTATTTT. The chain employs TRBV9 and TRBJ2-3; 13 positions match TRBD2. Germline CDR1 reads SGDLS; CDR2 reads YYNGEE. CDR3 length: 17 residues. With V trimmed by 4 bases and J by 1 base, 6 bases remained unmatched.

The chain links TRBV10-3 to TRBJ2-3; D remains unclear. Trimming cost V 6 bases and J 0 bases, with 13 bases left between them. CDR3 length: 15 amino acids. Per the germline V gene, CDR1 is ENHRY and CDR2 is SYGVKD. The CDR3 here is CAISLDHPSTDTQYF. In nucleotides, the CDR3 is TGTGCCATCAGCCTAGACCACCCTAGCACAGATACGCAGTATTTT.

CDR3 residues: CASSLLDISYEQYF. The CDR3 DNA sequence: TGTGCCAGCAGCTTATTGGACATCTCCTACGAGCAGTACTTC. The chain couples TRBV7-9 to TRBJ2-7, with D perhaps TRBD1 (5 bases). Germline V gives CDR1 SEHNR, CDR2 FQNEAQ (reference sequence). Trimming removed 2 bases at V and 0 bases at J, with 8 bases between. This CDR3 is 14 amino acids long. Looking up the rest from reference TRBV7-9 and TRBJ2-7 gives the full variable domain: DTGVSQNPRHKITKRGQNVTFRCDPISEHNRLYWYRQTLGQGPEFLTYFQNEAQLEKSRLLSDRFSAERPKGSFSTLEIQRTEQGDSAMYLCASSLLDISYEQYFGPGTRLTVT.

This clone has just a few counts. The chain couples TRBV5-6 to TRBJ2-7, with D possibly being TRBD2 (5 bases). Germline CDR1 and CDR2: SGHDT and YYEEEE. V shed 3 bases and J shed 2 bases, with 18 bases lying between them. The CDR3 sequence is 16 residues long. The CDR3 region has the DNA TGTGCCAGCAGCTCCCTAGGAGGCAGCTCAACCTACGAGCAGTACTTC. Encoded protein: CASSSLGGSSTYEQYF.

V and J are TRBV2 and TRBJ2-3; no definite D call. The CDR3 is 13 amino acids. The germline V gene has CDR1 SNHLY and CDR2 FYNNEI. Trimming removed 8 bases at V and 2 bases at J, with 11 bases between. The CDR3 DNA reads TGTGCCAGCGTCGTCAGCGTCACAGATACGCAGTATTTT. Translating it yields CASVVSVTDTQYF.

The chain is built from TRBV6-1 and TRBJ1-2; weak D call: TRBD1 (5 bases). Germline CDR1 and CDR2: MNHNS and SASEGT. The CDR3 runs 13 residues. The V and J ends lost 3 bases and 5 bases respectively, with 10 bases between them. CDR3 DNA: TGTGCCAGCAGTGAGGTGGGGGGGTATGGCTACACCTTC. Residues: CASSEVGGYGYTF.

CDR3 in DNA: TGCAGTGCTTACAGAGGGGAGCAGTTCTTC. Its translation is CSAYRGEQFF. The rearrangement links TRBV20-1 to TRBJ2-1; the D gene is possibly TRBD2 (5 bases). The germline CDR1 and CDR2 sequences are DFQATT and SNEGSKA (reference sequence). CDR3 length: 10 amino acids. Trimming removed 5 bases from V and 10 bases from J, with 9 bases in between.

The chain joins TRBV11-2 to TRBJ2-1, with 10 bases matching TRBD2. Germline-derived CDR1 and CDR2 are SGHAT and FQNNGV. V gave up 0 bases and J gave up 6 bases; unmatched junction bases: 2. This CDR3 has 15 amino acids. The chain's CDR3 is CASSLERTSGNEQFF. DNA of the CDR3: TGTGCCAGCAGCTTAGAACGGACTAGCGGCAATGAGCAGTTCTTC. The full variable domain, rest sourced from reference TRBV11-2 and TRBJ2-1, is EAGVAQSPRYKIIEKRQSVAFWCNPISGHATLYWYQQILGQGPKLLIQFQNNGVVDDSQLPKDRFSAERLKGVDSTLKIQPAKLEDSAVYLCASSLERTSGNEQFFGPGTRLTVL.

As to this clone: The sample has other DNA sequences that encode this CDR3 too. The rearrangement links TRBV18 to TRBJ2-1; unclear D gene. With 3 bases removed from V and 4 bases from J, the gap between germline ends came to 7 bases. The CDR3 length is 13 residues. The germline gives CDR1 KGHSH, CDR2 LQKENI. As DNA, the CDR3 is TGTGCCAGCTCACCCGGGTTATACAATGAGCAGTTCTTC. Encoded protein: CASSPGLYNEQFF.

This chain joins TRBV2 and TRBJ2-2, with 10 bases lining up with TRBD2. The junction had 9 bases not matched to a gene; V was cut back by 2 bases and J by 3 bases. The CDR3 length is 18 residues. Germline lookup yields CDR1 SNHLY and CDR2 FYNNEI. The CDR3 spells CASSEMSSGRPDTGELFF. The DNA for the CDR3 is TGTGCCAGCAGTGAAATGTCTAGCGGGAGACCGGACACCGGGGAGCTGTTTTTT.

DNA of the CDR3: TGTGCCAGCCACGGGGGATGGGGCGGGGAGCTGTTTTTT. Its translation: CASHGGWGGELFF. The genes are TRBV11-3 and TRBJ2-2; D might be TRBD2 (6 bases). The CDR3 is 13 residues long. In germline, CDR1 is SGHNT, CDR2 YENEEA. Trimming took 8 bases from V and 7 from J, leaving 14 bases between them.

The chain has TRBV7-2 and TRBJ2-7; 9 bases match TRBD1. The CDR3 runs to 16 residues. V lost 1 base, J lost 2 bases, and 6 bases stayed unmatched. CDR1 is SGHTA, CDR2 FQGNSA, per germline. CDR3 region: CASSLVGTGKPYEQYF. The CDR3 bases are TGTGCCAGCAGCTTAGTTGGGACAGGGAAACCCTACGAGCAGTACTTC.

V usage is TRBV2 and J usage is TRBJ1-2; D unresolved. With 8 bases removed from V and 8 bases from J, the gap between germline ends came to 18 bases. Germline CDR1 and CDR2: SNHLY and FYNNEI. This CDR3 has 13 residues. CDR3: CASYGGDKSGYTF. For the CDR3, the DNA is TGTGCCAGCTACGGAGGAGATAAGTCAGGCTACACCTTC.

This clone was seen only a few times. One end of the junction varies from germline; a read error may be responsible. V usage is TRBV7-7 and J usage is TRBJ2-7, with 8 nucleotides matching TRBD1. In germline, CDR1 is SSHAT, CDR2 FNYEAQ (reference sequence). This CDR3 region has 15 residues. CDR3 coding DNA: TGTGCTAGCAGCTTAGGACAGGGAATAACCTACGAGCAGTACTTC. Translated: CASSLGQGITYEQYF.

The rearrangement links TRBV11-3 to TRBJ2-7; 8 nucleotides line up with TRBD2. The CDR3 runs 15 residues. Trimming cost V 10 bases and J 2 bases; bases outside gene matches: 13. Germline CDR1 SGHNT, CDR2 YENEEA. This CDR3 is CATSLGSGKAYEQYF. As DNA, the CDR3 is TGTGCCACTAGCTTGGGTAGCGGGAAAGCCTACGAGCAGTACTTC.

This clone was seen only a few times. This sample includes further DNA sequences coding for the same CDR3. The chain couples TRBV7-9 to TRBJ1-5; no clear D gene. Germline V lookup: CDR1 SEHNR, CDR2 FQNEAQ (reference sequence). This CDR3 comprises 14 residues. The germline V and J ends were trimmed by 0 bases and 4 bases, with 7 bases remaining between them. The CDR3 DNA reads as TGTGCCAGCAGCTTAGCGGGCTCGAATCAGCCCCAGCATTTT. Amino acids: CASSLAGSNQPQHF.

The chain joins TRBV7-8 to TRBJ2-7, with a weak D call TRBD2 (6 bases). Looked up from germline, CDR1 is SGHVS and CDR2 is FQNEAQ. The CDR3 totals 19 residues. V lost 5 bases, J lost 0 bases, and 26 bases lay in between. CDR3 bases: TGTGCCAGCAGCCGCATCGGGGGTGGGGGACCGAGTGGCTCCTACGAGCAGTACTTC. Translated: CASSRIGGGGPSGSYEQYF.

The chain combines TRBV30 with TRBJ2-4; tentative D call: TRBD1 (6 bases). CDR3 length equals 15 residues. Germline V gene data show CDR1 as GTSNPN and CDR2 as SVGIG (reference sequence). V shed 0 bases and J shed 7 bases, with 16 bases lying between them. CDR3 protein: CAWSVSQGQGNIQYF. CDR3 sequence (DNA): TGTGCCTGGAGTGTAAGCCAGGGTCAGGGGAACATTCAGTACTTC.

The V call is TRBV6-5, the J call TRBJ2-7; maybe TRBD1 (6 bases). Germline assignment: CDR1 MNHEY and CDR2 SVGAGI. There are 15 residues in the CDR3. V lost 7 bases and J 1 base, leaving 17 bases between the germline ends. CDR3 DNA sequence: TGTGCCAGCACCCTAAGGACTGACAGGTCCTACGAGCAGTACTTC. Its protein is CASTLRTDRSYEQYF.

The chain links TRBV15 to TRBJ1-3, with D perhaps matching TRBD1 (5 bases). V was shortened by 5 bases and J by 0 bases, with 8 bases between the two germline ends. The CDR3 totals 14 residues. Germline V gene sequence: CDR1 LNHNV, CDR2 YYDKDF (reference sequence). The CDR3 coding sequence is TGTGCCACCAGCCACAGGAGCTCTGGAAACACCATATATTTT. Its protein is CATSHRSSGNTIYF.

The chain is built from TRBV30 and TRBJ1-4; D perhaps matches TRBD1 (5 bases). The CDR3 is 13 residues long. The germline gives CDR1 GTSNPN, CDR2 SVGIG (reference sequence). Trimming stripped 0 bases from V and 4 bases from J, with 6 bases between. The CDR3, as DNA: TGTGCCTGGAGTGTACAGGTTAATGAAAAACTGTTTTTT. Amino acids: CAWSVQVNEKLFF.

V gene TRBV7-2 combines with J gene TRBJ1-1; 7 bases line up with TRBD1. J gave up 11 bases and V 4 bases, and 10 bases lay outside the gene matches. This CDR3 contains 13 residues. The germline gives CDR1 SGHTA, CDR2 FQGNSA. CDR3 amino acids: CASSYRGGREAFF. CDR3 sequence (DNA): TGTGCCAGCAGCTACAGGGGCGGAAGGGAGGCTTTCTTT.

The CDR3 protein is CASSIPFIQERGQFF. The CDR3 DNA follows: TGTGCCAGTAGTATCCCCTTTATCCAGGAACGGGGGCAGTTCTTC. This chain uses TRBV19 with TRBJ2-1, with D tentatively TRBD2 (5 bases). The germline V and J ends were trimmed by 3 bases and 12 bases, with 21 bases remaining between them. Germline V gene data show CDR1 as LNHDA and CDR2 as SQIVND (reference sequence). The CDR3 is made up of 15 amino acids.